One sample yielded the 32 T cell receptor beta chains listed below, sequenced in a study of cytomegalovirus exposure and HLA in healthy donors. PCR employed 60 Vbeta and 13 Jbeta primers. Assay used: immunoSEQ multiplex PCR; TCRdb lists only in-frame clones, some missing. The sample has about 200,000 clones; 79% are singletons. The sample consisted of PBMCs. These TCRs come from a male donor in good health and CMV-seropositive.

This chain uses TRBV6-5 with TRBJ1-4; TRBD1 is a possible D gene (5 bases). Germline CDR1 MNHEY, CDR2 SVGAGI. The V gene lost 2 bases and the J gene lost 8 bases, with 12 bases spanning the gap. There are 14 residues in the CDR3. As DNA, the CDR3 is TGTGCCAGCAGTTACGGGGGAGGTGACGAAAAACTGTTTTTT. Translation gives CASSYGGGDEKLFF.

The chain uses TRBV5-6 and TRBJ1-1; 10 bases line up with TRBD1. CDR1 is SGHDT and CDR2 is YYEEEE in the germline V gene. The CDR3 is 16 amino acids. After removal of 5 bases from V and 4 bases from J, the junction contained 11 bases not matched to a gene. The CDR3, as DNA: TGTGCCAGCAGGGACGACAGGGGGCGAGGCCTCACTGAAGCTTTCTTT. Translation gives CASRDDRGRGLTEAFF.

This sequence joins TRBV4-2 and TRBJ2-7, with TRBD2 matching 7 bases. J was trimmed by 3 bases and V by 0 bases; bases with no gene match: 8. From germline, CDR1 is LGHNA and CDR2 YNFKEQ. The CDR3 covers 16 residues. The CDR3 DNA sequence: TGTGCCAGCAGCCAAGAGTCGGGACTATACTTCTACGAGCAGTACTTC. This encodes CASSQESGLYFYEQYF.

The chain has TRBV14 and TRBJ1-4; the match to TRBD1 covers 7 bases. V shed 3 bases, J shed 4 bases, and the junction held 5 bases outside the gene matches. The V gene's germline CDR1 is SGHDN and CDR2 FVKESK. The CDR3 sequence is 15 residues long. Here the CDR3 DNA reads TGTGCCAGCAGCCATCTGGGACAGCTTAATGAAAAACTGTTTTTT. This encodes CASSHLGQLNEKLFF.

The chain is built from TRBV10-2 and TRBJ1-1; 7 positions match TRBD1. The germline V gene has CDR1 WSHSY and CDR2 SAAADI. The CDR3 loop spans 14 amino acids. The trim removed 3 bases at V and 4 bases at J, leaving 5 bases unmatched. CDR3 bases: TGCGCCAGCAGTGATACAGGGGAAGGCACTGAAGCTTTCTTT. Translating gives CASSDTGEGTEAFF.

This chain connects TRBV10-3 to TRBJ2-3; possibly TRBD1 for D (7 bases). Germline V gives CDR1 ENHRY, CDR2 SYGVKD. Trimming cost V 10 bases and J 4 bases, with 12 bases left between them. The CDR3 runs to 12 residues. The CDR3 here is CATGGPADTQYF. CDR3 in DNA: TGTGCCACAGGGGGGCCTGCAGATACGCAGTATTTT.

The J gene is TRBJ2-1, the V gene TRBV9, with D perhaps matching TRBD2 (7 bases). V was cut by 0 bases and J by 9 bases, with 16 bases left in between. This CDR3 spans 15 amino acids. Germline assignment: CDR1 SGDLS and CDR2 YYNGEE. CDR3 bases: TGTGCCAGCAGCGTAGTGTCGGGGGGCAGGAGTGAGCAGTTCTTC. The encoded protein is CASSVVSGGRSEQFF. Supplemented by reference TRBV9 and TRBJ2-1, the full variable domain reads DSGVTQTPKHLITATGQRVTLRCSPRSGDLSVYWYQQSLDQGLQFLIQYYNGEERAKGNILERFSAQQFPDLHSELNLSSLELGDSALYFCASSVVSGGRSEQFFGPGTRLTVL.

The chain is built from TRBV14 and TRBJ2-5; 8 bases align to TRBD2. The CDR3 sequence is 13 residues long. The germline CDR1 and CDR2 sequences are SGHDN and FVKESK. After removal of 8 bases from V and 11 bases from J, the junction contained 13 bases not matched to a gene. As DNA, the CDR3 is TGTGCCAGCGGACGAGCGGGAGCGACTGAGCAGTACTTC. This codes for CASGRAGATEQYF.

The chain carries TRBV5-1 and TRBJ2-1; D possibly corresponds to TRBD2 (7 bases). Germline CDR1 and CDR2: SGHRS and YFSETQ. V was cut by 0 bases and J by 7 bases, with 17 bases left in between. The CDR3 has 16 residues. The CDR3 coding sequence is TGCGCCAGCAGCTTGGCGGGGAGGGGGGGAACGAATGAGCAGTTCTTC. Protein product: CASSLAGRGGTNEQFF. The whole variable domain, filled in from reference TRBV5-1 and TRBJ2-1, reads KAGVTQTPRYLIKTRGQQVTLSCSPISGHRSVSWYQQTPGQGLQFLFEYFSETQRNKGNFPGRFSGRQFSNSRSEMNVSTLELGDSALYLCASSLAGRGGTNEQFFGPGTRLTVL.

CDR3 in DNA: TGTGCCAGCACTACAGGACAGGGGATATCCGGGGAGCTGTTTTTT. Amino acid sequence: CASTTGQGISGELFF. The V and J genes are TRBV9 and TRBJ2-2, with 9 bases fitting TRBD1. The ends lost 6 bases at V and 6 bases at J; junction bases unmatched: 9. This CDR3 is built from 15 residues. The germline V gene encodes CDR1 SGDLS and CDR2 YYNGEE.

Only a few counts were recorded for this clone. The V and J genes are TRBV29-1 and TRBJ2-7; tentatively, D is TRBD1 (6 bases). Germline V gene lookup returns CDR1 SQVTM and CDR2 ANQGSEA. Trimming stripped 5 bases from V and 5 bases from J, with 19 bases between. The CDR3 length is 14 residues. The CDR3 here is CSVILSRDTDEQYF. CDR3 nucleotide sequence: TGCAGCGTTATTCTCTCCCGGGACACGGACGAGCAGTACTTC.

The chain uses TRBV4-3 and TRBJ2-3; 11 bases match TRBD2. The V segment lost 1 base and the J segment 8 bases; nucleotides outside the gene matches: 8. This CDR3 comprises 16 residues. The V gene's germline CDR1 is LGHNA and CDR2 YSLEER. CDR3 residues: CASSQGLAGGMGTQYF. CDR3 DNA: TGCGCCAGCAGCCAAGGCCTAGCGGGGGGCATGGGTACGCAGTATTTT.

This clone was detected only once. This sample includes further DNA sequences coding for the same CDR3. The chain carries TRBV6-5 and TRBJ2-7; 9 nucleotides align to TRBD1. V dropped 0 bases and J dropped 1; count of bases not matched to a gene: 1. The CDR3 totals 15 residues. CDR1 and CDR2 (germline): MNHEY, SVGAGI. The CDR3 DNA reads TGTGCCAGCAGTTACTCTGGGACAGGGTCCTACGAGCAGTACTTC. It specifies CASSYSGTGSYEQYF.

The chain is built from TRBV18 and TRBJ1-4, with a weak D call TRBD1 (5 bases). The V end lost 0 bases, the J end lost 7 bases, and 15 bases lay between the germline ends. This CDR3 is built from 16 residues. Germline loops: CDR1 KGHSH, CDR2 LQKENI. The CDR3 region is CASSPPAGHVGEKLFF. CDR3 sequence (DNA): TGTGCCAGCTCACCACCGGCAGGGCACGTAGGTGAAAAACTGTTTTTT.

The chain has TRBV6-6 and TRBJ1-2; D perhaps matches TRBD1 (6 bases). V was pared by 5 bases and J by 8 bases, with 15 bases between. Germline values: CDR1 MNHNY, CDR2 SVGAGI (reference sequence). The CDR3 sequence is 13 residues long. The CDR3 loop reads CASSATQGWGYTF. The CDR3 nucleotides are TGTGCCAGCAGTGCGACTCAGGGGTGGGGCTACACCTTC.

The chain joins TRBV27 to TRBJ1-1, with 8 bases that match TRBD1. Germline V gives CDR1 MNHEY, CDR2 SMNVEV (reference sequence). The CDR3 sequence is 19 residues long. The junction had 14 bases not matched to a gene; V was cut back by 1 base and J by 1 base. The chain's CDR3 is CASSLFPGQAILGNTEAFF. In DNA, the CDR3 is TGTGCCAGCAGTTTATTCCCGGGACAGGCAATCCTAGGGAACACTGAAGCTTTCTTT.

As DNA, the CDR3 is TGTGCCAGCAGAGAAACACCGGAGCAGTTCTTC. Translating gives CASRETPEQFF. J is TRBJ2-1 and V is TRBV6-1; unclear D gene. Trimming left V 6 bases short and J 10 bases short, with 10 bases between. From germline, CDR1 is MNHNS and CDR2 SASEGT. The CDR3 is 11 residues long.

About this clone: The sample carries other DNA sequences with the same CDR3. The V gene is TRBV30, the J gene TRBJ1-6; 7 bases map to TRBD1. The germline V gene encodes CDR1 GTSNPN and CDR2 SVGIG (reference sequence). CDR3 size: 16 residues. Germline trimming cut 0 bases from V and 7 bases from J; bases unmatched to any gene: 9. CDR3 amino acids: CAWSVRTSGGNSPLHF. The DNA of the CDR3 is TGTGCCTGGAGTGTACGTACCTCAGGGGGAAATTCACCCCTCCACTTT.

The table lists this clone with a count of one. Other DNA sequences in this specimen translate into the identical CDR3. Here the CDR3 reads CASSQGVTVHSYEQYF. In nucleotides, the CDR3 is TGCGCCAGCAGCCAAGGCGTGACAGTCCACTCCTACGAGCAGTACTTC. The chain joins TRBV4-1 to TRBJ2-7; TRBD1 might be the D (5 bases). The V gene's germline CDR1 is MGHRA and CDR2 YSYEKL. CDR3 length: 16 residues. V lost 1 base and J 0 bases, leaving 13 bases between the germline ends.

The rearrangement joins TRBV4-3 to TRBJ2-6; no clear D gene. The V end lost 0 bases, the J end lost 2 bases, and 8 bases lay between the germline ends. The CDR3 sequence is 16 residues long. CDR1 and CDR2 (germline): LGHNA, YSLEER. This CDR3 reads CASSQDPETGANVLTF. The CDR3 region has the DNA TGCGCCAGCAGCCAAGACCCGGAGACTGGGGCCAACGTCCTGACTTTC.

This clone came up a few times. The chain combines TRBV14 with TRBJ1-6, with a possible D match to TRBD1 (5 bases). Per the germline V gene, CDR1 is SGHDN and CDR2 is FVKESK. The CDR3 is 18 residues long. Trimming left V 1 base short and J 1 base short, with 14 bases between. CDR3 in DNA: TGTGCCAGCAGCCAAGTGGGGATGGGGGGATCCTATAATTCACCCCTCCACTTT. Encoded protein: CASSQVGMGGSYNSPLHF.

This clone was recorded only once. This chain uses TRBV19 with TRBJ1-1; D is ambiguous. The ends were cut back, 1 base at V and 6 bases at J, with 6 bases in the middle. The CDR3 is 12 residues long. Per the germline V gene, CDR1 is LNHDA and CDR2 is SQIVND (reference sequence). In nucleotides, the CDR3 is TGTGCCAGTAGTATAGCCCCCTCTGAAGCTTTCTTT. This translates into CASSIAPSEAFF.

The V gene is TRBV2, the J gene TRBJ1-1; D uncertain. Trimming stripped 0 bases from V and 2 bases from J, with 7 bases between. CDR1 is SNHLY, CDR2 FYNNEI, per germline. The CDR3 totals 14 residues. The chain's CDR3 is CASSEAGQNTEAFF. CDR3 DNA: TGTGCCAGCAGTGAAGCTGGGCAAAACACTGAAGCTTTCTTT.

The V call is TRBV30, the J call TRBJ2-7; 12 bases map to TRBD2. In germline, CDR1 is GTSNPN, CDR2 SVGIG (reference sequence). CDR3 length: 15 residues. J gave up 6 bases and V 2 bases, and 8 bases lay outside the gene matches. This CDR3 is CAWSLPLAGGSEQYF. The CDR3 DNA follows: TGTGCCTGGAGTCTCCCACTAGCGGGAGGATCCGAGCAGTACTTC.

The rearrangement joins TRBV5-8 to TRBJ1-6; weak D call: TRBD1 (6 bases). This CDR3 is built from 14 residues. Looked up from germline, CDR1 is SGHTS and CDR2 is YDEGEE. Trimming shortened V by 3 bases and J by 9 bases, and 13 bases separated the two germline ends. CDR3 in DNA: TGTGCCAGCAGCTGGGGACAAGCTGGTTCACCCCTCCACTTT. This translates into CASSWGQAGSPLHF.

The chain carries TRBV30 and TRBJ1-2, with 10 nucleotides matching TRBD1. The junction had 4 bases not matched to a gene; V was cut back by 1 base and J by 5 bases. Germline V gene data show CDR1 as GTSNPN and CDR2 as SVGIG (reference sequence). CDR3 size: 14 residues. The CDR3 loop reads CAWSGGTGDYGYTF. As DNA, the CDR3 is TGTGCCTGGAGTGGCGGGACAGGGGATTATGGCTACACCTTC.

This clone has a handful of counts. The chain employs TRBV13 and TRBJ1-3; D gene uncertain. The CDR3 is 14 residues long. V was trimmed by 5 bases and J by 2 bases, leaving 10 bases between them. The germline V gene encodes CDR1 PRHDT and CDR2 FYEKMQ (reference sequence). This CDR3 is CASSLYGAGNTIYF. The DNA for the CDR3 is TGTGCCAGCAGCCTTTACGGGGCTGGAAACACCATATATTTT.

The chain couples TRBV7-8 to TRBJ1-2; TRBD1 is a possible D gene (6 bases). The CDR3 is 13 amino acids. Trimming left V 5 bases short and J 8 bases short, with 15 bases between. The V gene's germline CDR1 is SGHVS and CDR2 FQNEAQ. CDR3 amino acids: CASSPRQVWGYTF. DNA of the CDR3: TGTGCCAGCAGCCCCCGACAGGTGTGGGGCTACACCTTC.

The V and J genes are TRBV18 and TRBJ2-7; D perhaps matches TRBD1 (5 bases). Germline values: CDR1 KGHSH, CDR2 LQKENI. CDR3 length: 14 amino acids. V gave up 6 bases and J gave up 2 bases, with 14 bases separating them. In DNA form, the CDR3 reads TGTGCCAGCTCGTCGGACACTGTCACCTACGAGCAGTACTTC. The encoded protein is CASSSDTVTYEQYF.

In its sample, this clone was seen a few times. The V gene is TRBV7-3, the J gene TRBJ2-1, with 8 bases fitting TRBD1. V was clipped by 3 bases and J by 3 bases; unmatched bases: 4. The CDR3 length is 15 residues. Germline V CDR1 and CDR2: SGHTA, FQGTGA. This chain's CDR3 is CASSFRTGFYNEQFF. CDR3 DNA sequence: TGTGCCAGCAGCTTCAGGACAGGGTTCTACAATGAGCAGTTCTTC.

This chain connects TRBV7-3 to TRBJ1-4; 7 bases agree with TRBD1. Germline V CDR1 and CDR2: SGHTA, FQGTGA. The V gene end was trimmed by 5 bases and the J gene end by 0 bases; junction bases not matched to a gene: 12. The CDR3 is made up of 18 amino acids. Here the CDR3 DNA reads TGTGCCAGCAGCCCATGGGGCCAGGGGGGCACAACTAATGAAAAACTGTTTTTT. This encodes CASSPWGQGGTTNEKLFF.

The chain joins TRBV18 to TRBJ2-7; weak D call: TRBD2 (5 bases). CDR3 size: 14 residues. The germline V gene has CDR1 KGHSH and CDR2 LQKENI. V gave up 4 bases and J gave up 1 base, with 11 bases separating them. The chain's CDR3 is CASSHNRGSYEQYF. The CDR3 region has the DNA TGTGCCAGCTCACATAACCGGGGTTCCTACGAGCAGTACTTC. Variable domain in full (rest from reference TRBV18 and TRBJ2-7): NAGVMQNPRHLVRRRGQEARLRCSPMKGHSHVYWYRQLPEEGLKFMVYLQKENIIDESGMPKERFSAEFPKEGPSILRIQQVVRGDSAAYFCASSHNRGSYEQYFGPGTRLTVT.